This T cell receptor (beta chain) was recovered during a study of T cell responses to AZD1222 COVID-19 vaccine. Whole-study results and caveats: The CD4 TCRs associated with vaccination extended across spike and predominated at 160-218 and 743-854. In a largely white British group with more females than males, clonal diversity was possibly underestimated. Reportedly, nearly half the spike-specific TCRs target unmutated variant regions.

CDR3 size: 15 residues. The V end was cut by 11 bases, the J end by 0 bases, with 19 bases between. CDR1 is LNHDA and CDR2 is SQIVND in the germline V gene (reference sequence). The repertoire was sequenced with immunoSEQ multiplex PCR; TCRdb's copy has only in-frame clones and lacks some. The data show 90,000 to 150,000 clones, around nine tenths seen once. This clone has only a few counts. Its antigen is not known. V and J are TRBV19 and TRBJ1-1; D might be TRBD1 (5 bases). The specimen was peripheral blood, collected 28 days after the second dose of the MenACWY control vaccine. The TCR was taken from an adult who received the MenACWY meningococcal vaccine as a control. The CDR3 protein is CAPHRDRSMNTEAFF. In DNA form, the CDR3 reads TGTGCCCCTCACCGGGACCGAAGCATGAACACTGAAGCTTTCTTT.